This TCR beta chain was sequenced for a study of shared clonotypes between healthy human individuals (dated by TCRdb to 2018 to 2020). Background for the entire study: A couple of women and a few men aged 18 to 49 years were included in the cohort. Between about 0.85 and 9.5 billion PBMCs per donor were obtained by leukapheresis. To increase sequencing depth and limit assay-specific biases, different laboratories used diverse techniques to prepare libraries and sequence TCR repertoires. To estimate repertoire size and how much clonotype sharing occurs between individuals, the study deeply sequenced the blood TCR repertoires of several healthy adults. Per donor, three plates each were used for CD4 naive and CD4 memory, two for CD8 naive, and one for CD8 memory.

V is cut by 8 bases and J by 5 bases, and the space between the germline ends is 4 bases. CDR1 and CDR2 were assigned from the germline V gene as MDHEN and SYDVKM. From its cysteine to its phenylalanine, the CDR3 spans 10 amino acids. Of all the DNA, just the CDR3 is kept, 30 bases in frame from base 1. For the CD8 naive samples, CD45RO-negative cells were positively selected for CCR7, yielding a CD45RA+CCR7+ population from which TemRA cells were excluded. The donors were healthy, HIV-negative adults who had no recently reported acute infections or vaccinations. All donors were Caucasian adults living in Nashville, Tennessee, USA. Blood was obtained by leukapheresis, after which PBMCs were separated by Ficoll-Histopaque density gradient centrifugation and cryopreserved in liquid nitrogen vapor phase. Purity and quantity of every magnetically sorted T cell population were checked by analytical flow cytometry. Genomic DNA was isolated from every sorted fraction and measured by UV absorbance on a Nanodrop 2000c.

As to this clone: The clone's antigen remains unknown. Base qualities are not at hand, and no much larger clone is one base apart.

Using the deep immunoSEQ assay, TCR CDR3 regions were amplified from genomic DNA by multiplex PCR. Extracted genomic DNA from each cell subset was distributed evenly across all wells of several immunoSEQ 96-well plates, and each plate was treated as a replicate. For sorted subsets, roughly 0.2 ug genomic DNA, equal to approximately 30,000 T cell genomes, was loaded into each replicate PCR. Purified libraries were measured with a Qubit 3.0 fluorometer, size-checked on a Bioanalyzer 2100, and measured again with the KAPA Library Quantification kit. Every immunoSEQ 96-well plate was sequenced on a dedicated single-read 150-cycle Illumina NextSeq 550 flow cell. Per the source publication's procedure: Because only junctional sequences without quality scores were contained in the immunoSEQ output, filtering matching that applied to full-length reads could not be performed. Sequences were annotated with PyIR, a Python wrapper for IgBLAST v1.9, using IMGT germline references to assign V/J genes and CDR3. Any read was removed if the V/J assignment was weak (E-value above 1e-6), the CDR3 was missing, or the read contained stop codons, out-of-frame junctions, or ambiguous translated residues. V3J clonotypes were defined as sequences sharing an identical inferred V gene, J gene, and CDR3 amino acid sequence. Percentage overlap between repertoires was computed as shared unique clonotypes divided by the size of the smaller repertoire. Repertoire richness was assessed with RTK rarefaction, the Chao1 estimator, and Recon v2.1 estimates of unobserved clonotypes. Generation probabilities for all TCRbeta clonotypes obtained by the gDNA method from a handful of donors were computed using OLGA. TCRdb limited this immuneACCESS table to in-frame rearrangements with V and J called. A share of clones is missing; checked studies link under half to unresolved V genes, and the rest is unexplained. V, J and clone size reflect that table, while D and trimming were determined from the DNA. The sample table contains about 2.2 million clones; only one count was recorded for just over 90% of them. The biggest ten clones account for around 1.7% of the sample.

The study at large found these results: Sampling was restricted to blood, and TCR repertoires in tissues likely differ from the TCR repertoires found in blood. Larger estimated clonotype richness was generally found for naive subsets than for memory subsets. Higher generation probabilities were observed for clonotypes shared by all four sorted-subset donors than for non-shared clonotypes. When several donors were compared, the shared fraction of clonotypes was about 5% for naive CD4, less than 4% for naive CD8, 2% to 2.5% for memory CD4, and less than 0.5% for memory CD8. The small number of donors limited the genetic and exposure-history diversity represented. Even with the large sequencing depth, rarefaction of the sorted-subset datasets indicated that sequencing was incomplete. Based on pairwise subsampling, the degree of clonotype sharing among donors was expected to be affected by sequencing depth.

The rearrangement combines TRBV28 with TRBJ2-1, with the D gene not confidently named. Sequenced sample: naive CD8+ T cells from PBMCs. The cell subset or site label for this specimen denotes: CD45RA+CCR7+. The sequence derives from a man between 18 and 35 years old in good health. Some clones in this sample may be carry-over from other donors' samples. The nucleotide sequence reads TGTGCCAGCGGGAACAATGAGCAGTTCTTC. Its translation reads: CASGNNEQFF.